The entry below gives a single T cell receptor beta chain sequence along with its context. Antigen unknown. In the original workflow: In papillary thyroid cancer, a distant-metastasis classifier was built using CDR3 differences across clinicopathological groups. TCRdb called clones again from the PCR reads with MiXCR. None of the V and J calls come from the authors' own analysis; TCRdb made them. The sample shows roughly 93,000 clones, roughly 12% of them seen only once. The J segment lost 5 bases and the V segment lost 6 bases, leaving 29 bases of the junction unmatched. The CDR3 totals 22 residues. These data come from a study of metastatic and nonmetastatic thyroid tumors. For the study at large: Repertoires from blood and tumor or nodule tissue of malignant and benign thyroid patients were compared. Findings and limits, study-wide: Significantly higher TCR beta diversity was reportedly seen in malignant thyroid tumors than benign nodules, in blood and tumor.

No patient had received any treatment before thyroid surgery. The rearrangement joins TRBV12-3 or TRBV12-4 to TRBJ1-5; 9 nucleotides line up with TRBD1. The material sequenced was blood. This receptor was taken from a female donor with papillary thyroid cancer or a benign thyroid nodule (not recorded which). Some clones in this sample may be carry-over from other donors' samples. CDR3 sequence reads: CASRFNPFSGTGRREPDQPQHF. CDR3 DNA: TGTGCCAGCAGATTCAACCCCTTCTCCGGGACAGGGCGGAGGGAACCTGATCAGCCCCAGCATTTT.